These 18 T cell receptor beta chains originate from one sample sequenced in a study of T cells in localized non-small cell lung cancer. Assay used: immunoSEQ multiplex PCR; TCRdb lists only in-frame clones, some missing. Counted here are about 72,000 clones, just under 85% occurring once; the ten biggest clones make up roughly 12%. This specimen was peripheral blood, taken before any cancer treatment. Receptors were obtained from an older female donor with stage I lung adenocarcinoma.

The chain has TRBV30 and TRBJ2-6; D is unresolved. The CDR3 covers 15 residues. V lost 2 bases, J lost 0 bases, and 8 bases lay in between. Germline CDR1 is GTSNPN and CDR2 is SVGIG (reference sequence). Written as DNA, the CDR3 is TGTGCCTGGAGTATCACTCGCTCTGGGGCCAACGTCCTGACTTTC. This translates into CAWSITRSGANVLTF. The whole variable domain, remainder taken from reference TRBV30 and TRBJ2-6, is SQTIHQWPATLVQPVGSPLSLECTVEGTSNPNLYWYRQAAGRGLQLLFYSVGIGQISSEVPQNLSASRPQDRQFILSSKKLLLSDSGFYLCAWSITRSGANVLTFGAGSRLTVL.

The CDR3 loop is CASSQNTRGHEQFF. The CDR3 nucleotides read TGTGCCAGCAGCCAAAATACCAGGGGCCATGAGCAGTTCTTC. The V and J genes are TRBV4-2 and TRBJ2-1, with D perhaps matching TRBD1 (6 bases). Trimming pared 2 bases from V and 8 bases from J, leaving 13 bases between. The CDR3 runs 14 residues. Germline V lookup: CDR1 LGHNA, CDR2 YNFKEQ.

In its sample, this clone was seen once. V gene TRBV7-9 combines with J gene TRBJ1-2; D is possibly TRBD1 (6 bases). The V end was cut by 4 bases, the J end by 4 bases, with 13 bases between. Germline CDR1 SEHNR, CDR2 FQNEAQ (reference sequence). This CDR3 is 14 amino acids long. In DNA, the CDR3 is TGTGCCAGCAGCTCCATCAGGGGCCCCTATGGCTACACCTTC. It yields the protein CASSSIRGPYGYTF.

This clone was counted a single time. The chain employs TRBV7-9 and TRBJ2-3; 9 positions agree with TRBD2. The CDR3 runs to 14 residues. Germline V gene data show CDR1 as SEHNR and CDR2 as FQNEAQ (reference sequence). The trim removed 3 bases at V and 6 bases at J, leaving 4 bases unmatched. The CDR3 region is CASSLRTSDDTQYF. In nucleotides, the CDR3 is TGTGCCAGCAGCTTGCGGACTAGCGATGATACGCAGTATTTT.

This clone was detected only once. The chain combines TRBV5-1 with TRBJ2-7; D remains ambiguous. The germline V and J ends were trimmed by 1 base and 7 bases, with 15 bases remaining between them. The CDR3 is 14 residues long. The germline gives CDR1 SGHRS, CDR2 YFSETQ. In nucleotides, the CDR3 is TGCGCCAGCAGCTTGAACATCCTGGGCTTGGAGCAGTACTTC. It yields the protein CASSLNILGLEQYF.

CDR3 sequence reads: CATQGTDWNGYTF. The DNA for the CDR3 is TGTGCCACCCAAGGGACAGATTGGAATGGCTACACCTTC. The rearrangement joins TRBV6-5 to TRBJ1-2; 7 bases fit TRBD1. The trim removed 10 bases at V and 6 bases at J, leaving 11 bases unmatched. CDR1 MNHEY and CDR2 SVGAGI come from the germline V gene. This CDR3 comprises 13 residues.

The rearrangement uses TRBV6-1 and TRBJ1-1, with D unclear. The CDR3 covers 12 residues. Germline CDR1 reads MNHNS; CDR2 reads SASEGT. V lost 7 bases to trimming and J lost 6 bases, with 12 bases between them. The CDR3 spells CASKRRAAEAFF. The CDR3 DNA sequence: TGTGCCAGCAAGCGACGGGCAGCTGAAGCTTTCTTT.

This chain joins TRBV11-3 and TRBJ2-1; D is undetermined. The CDR3 consists of 15 residues. Germline V gives CDR1 SGHNT, CDR2 YENEEA. V lost 1 base and J lost 0, with 7 bases in between. The CDR3 DNA is TGTGCCAGCAGCTTAGTGTCCGTCTCCTACAATGAGCAGTTCTTC. Its protein product is CASSLVSVSYNEQFF.

This chain connects TRBV6-5 to TRBJ1-1; the D is unclear. In germline, CDR1 is MNHEY, CDR2 SVGAGI. With 6 bases removed from V and 10 bases from J, the gap between germline ends came to 12 bases. There are 11 residues in the CDR3. CDR3 nucleotide sequence: TGTGCCAGCAGCTATGATTGGTCAGCTTTCTTT. Translated: CASSYDWSAFF.

CDR3: CAIDIEVAEQYF. DNA for the CDR3: TGCGCCATCGATATCGAAGTGGCCGAGCAGTACTTC. This chain joins TRBV10-2 and TRBJ2-7; D is unclear. The CDR3 is 12 residues long. Trimming cost V 10 bases and J 6 bases, with 16 bases left between them. The germline gives CDR1 WSHSY, CDR2 SAAADI.

The CDR3 loop reads CASSSDTGEQYF. The CDR3 nucleotides read TGTGCCAGCAGCTCCGATACGGGCGAGCAGTACTTC. V gene TRBV7-8 combines with J gene TRBJ2-7; D is unresolved. Germline V gives CDR1 SGHVS, CDR2 FQNEAQ. The CDR3 length is 12 residues. V shed 4 bases and J shed 6 bases, with 10 bases lying between them.

The chain uses TRBV7-8 and TRBJ2-3; 9 bases align to TRBD2. CDR1 and CDR2 (germline): SGHVS, FQNEAQ. With V trimmed by 3 bases and J by 5 bases, 6 bases remained unmatched. The CDR3 has 15 residues. Here the CDR3 DNA reads TGTGCCAGCAGCTTCAGTAGCGGGGGAGGAGATACGCAGTATTTT. Protein sequence: CASSFSSGGGDTQYF.

A note on this clone: Sequence at one end of the junction differs from germline and may be a read error. The V call is TRBV7-7, the J call TRBJ2-1; no reliable D call. The germline V gene has CDR1 SSHAT and CDR2 FNYEAQ (reference sequence). The CDR3 sequence is 15 residues long. In DNA form, the CDR3 reads TGTGCTAGCAGCTTAGCCCCGATGGCTAGAGATGAGCAGTTCTTC. Translation gives CASSLAPMARDEQFF.

This clone was detected a few times. V and J are TRBV19 and TRBJ1-5; D is ambiguous. The V gene lost 4 bases and the J gene lost 3 bases, with 13 bases spanning the gap. The CDR3 covers 15 residues. Germline CDR1 LNHDA, CDR2 SQIVND (reference sequence). DNA of the CDR3: TGTGCCAGTAGTACAGCTTTGGCTTACAATCAGCCCCAGCATTTT. Protein: CASSTALAYNQPQHF.

To note about this clone: The sample contains more than one DNA sequence encoding this CDR3. The V and J genes are TRBV5-1 and TRBJ2-5; TRBD1 agrees at 11 bases. The length of the CDR3 is 15 residues. With 0 bases clipped from V and 4 bases from J, the junction kept 2 bases outside the gene matches. Germline-derived CDR1 and CDR2 are SGHRS and YFSETQ. The CDR3 sequence: CASSLAGTGGETQYF. CDR3 nucleotide sequence: TGCGCCAGCAGCTTGGCCGGGACAGGGGGAGAGACCCAGTACTTC. The complete variable domain, with remaining parts taken from reference TRBV5-1 and TRBJ2-5, reads KAGVTQTPRYLIKTRGQQVTLSCSPISGHRSVSWYQQTPGQGLQFLFEYFSETQRNKGNFPGRFSGRQFSNSRSEMNVSTLELGDSALYLCASSLAGTGGETQYFGPGTRLLVL.

The rearrangement uses TRBV7-3 and TRBJ2-1; D is undetermined. Germline V gene data show CDR1 as SGHTA and CDR2 as FQGTGA. This CDR3 has 13 amino acids. Trimming cost V 5 bases and J 5 bases, with 10 bases left between them. The CDR3 here is CASSLVRNNEQFF. CDR3 DNA: TGTGCCAGCAGCCTTGTTCGGAACAATGAGCAGTTCTTC.

A few counts support this clone. V usage is TRBV5-4 and J usage is TRBJ2-7; TRBD2 aligns across 8 bases. In germline, CDR1 is SGHNT, CDR2 YYREEE (reference sequence). The CDR3 spans 18 residues. After removal of 1 base from V and 0 bases from J, the junction contained 12 bases not matched to a gene. In nucleotides, the CDR3 is TGTGCCAGCAGCTTGTTCCCCCTCGGGAGCGGGAGCTCCTACGAGCAGTACTTC. This gives the protein CASSLFPLGSGSSYEQYF.

The chain couples TRBV4-2 to TRBJ2-2; 7 positions match TRBD1. The CDR3 totals 15 residues. CDR1 and CDR2 from the germline V gene are LGHNA and YNFKEQ. J lost 7 bases, V lost 4 bases, and 9 bases had no gene match. The CDR3 region is CASSPQTGEGGELFF. In nucleotides, the CDR3 is TGTGCCAGCAGCCCCCAAACAGGGGAAGGCGGGGAGCTGTTTTTT.